These T cell receptor beta chains were read from a single sample in a study of T cell responses to AZD1222 COVID-19 vaccine. Data came from immunoSEQ multiplex PCR; TCRdb stores just in-frame clones and leaves some out. Of about 150,000 clones in the sample, about 87% were seen once. This specimen was peripheral blood, taken on day 0 of AZD1222 vaccination. The receptor source for this set is an adult in good health. Both conserved end residues are part of each CDR3. D genes are given only for firm matches. Clone sizes are given selectively: once, few, many, or a class where the clone is expanded.

J	V	size	length	D	DNA	CDR3
TRBJ2-5	TRBV18	-	12	-	TGTGCCAGCTCACCCAGACAGGAGACCCAGTACTTC	CASSPRQETQYF
TRBJ2-1	TRBV6-2/TRBV6-3	-	16	-	TGTGCCAGCAGCGACCATCGGGGGGCACTCTACAATGAGCAGTTCTTC	CASSDHRGALYNEQFF
TRBJ1-6	TRBV6-5	-	13	-	TGTGCCTCGGGTGGGGGGGTGAGTTCACCCCTCCACTTT	CASGGGVSSPLHF
TRBJ2-1	TRBV24-1	-	17	TRBD1	TGTGCCACCAGTGATTTGCCGCCGGGACAGGGGGTCGATGAGCAGTTCTTC	CATSDLPPGQGVDEQFF
TRBJ1-2	TRBV7-9	-	15	TRBD1	TGTGCCAGCAGCCCCAGACAGGGACGCTTCGGGGGCTACACCTTC	CASSPRQGRFGGYTF
TRBJ1-4	TRBV19	-	15	-	TGTGCCAGTAGGCAATGGGAGGCAACTAATGAAAAACTGTTTTTT	CASRQWEATNEKLFF
TRBJ2-3	TRBV5-1	-	15	-	TGCGCCAGCAGCTTGGACGCCCACCGCACAGATACGCAGTATTTT	CASSLDAHRTDTQYF
TRBJ1-1	TRBV3-1/TRBV3-2	-	14	-	TGTGCCAGCAGACGCACACTGGGCGCCTTTGAAGCTTTCTTT	CASRRTLGAFEAFF
TRBJ1-6	TRBV6-5	once	15	-	TGTGCCAGCAGTTACGAACGCTCCTATAATTCACCCCTCCACTTT	CASSYERSYNSPLHF
TRBJ2-1	TRBV6-2/TRBV6-3	-	18	TRBD2	TGTGCCAGCAGTTACTCAACTAAGGGACTAGCGGGGGGCAATGAGCAGTTCTTC	CASSYSTKGLAGGNEQFF
TRBJ2-3	TRBV7-3	-	14	-	TGTGCCAGCAGCTCTCGGCAGTCCACAGATACGCAGTATTTT	CASSSRQSTDTQYF